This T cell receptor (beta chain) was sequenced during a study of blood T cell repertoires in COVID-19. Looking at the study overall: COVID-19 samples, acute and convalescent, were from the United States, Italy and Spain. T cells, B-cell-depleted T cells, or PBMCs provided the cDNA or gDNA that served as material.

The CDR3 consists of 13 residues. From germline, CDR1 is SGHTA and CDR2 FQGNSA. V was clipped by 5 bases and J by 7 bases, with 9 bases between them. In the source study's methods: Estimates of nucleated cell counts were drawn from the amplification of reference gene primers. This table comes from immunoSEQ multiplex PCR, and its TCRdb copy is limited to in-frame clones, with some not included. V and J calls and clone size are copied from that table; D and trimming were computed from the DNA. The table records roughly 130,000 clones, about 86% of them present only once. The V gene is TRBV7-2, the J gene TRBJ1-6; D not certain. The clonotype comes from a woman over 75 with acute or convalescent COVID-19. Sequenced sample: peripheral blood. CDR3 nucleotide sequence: TGTGCCAGCAGCCGCAGCGGGAATTCACCCCTCCACTTT. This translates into CASSRSGNSPLHF.